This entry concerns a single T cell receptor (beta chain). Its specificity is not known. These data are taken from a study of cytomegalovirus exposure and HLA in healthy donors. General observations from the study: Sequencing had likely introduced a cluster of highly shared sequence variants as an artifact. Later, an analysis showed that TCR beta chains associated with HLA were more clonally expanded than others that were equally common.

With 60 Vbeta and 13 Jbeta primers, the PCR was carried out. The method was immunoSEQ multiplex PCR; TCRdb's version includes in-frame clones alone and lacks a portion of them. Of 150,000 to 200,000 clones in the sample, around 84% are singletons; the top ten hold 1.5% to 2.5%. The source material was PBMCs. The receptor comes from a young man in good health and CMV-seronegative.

The CDR3 region is CASSPSWQGGPYEQYF. DNA of the CDR3: TGTGCCAGCAGCCCTTCGTGGCAGGGAGGCCCCTACGAGCAGTACTTC. The V and J genes are TRBV27 and TRBJ2-7; D possibly corresponds to TRBD2 (6 bases). The CDR3 runs 16 residues. The germline V and J ends were trimmed by 6 bases and 2 bases, with 20 bases remaining between them. Germline V lookup: CDR1 MNHEY, CDR2 SMNVEV (reference sequence).